The 14 T cell receptor beta chains in this list originate from one sample, sequenced in a study of blood T cell repertoires in COVID-19. TCRdb keeps only in-frame clones here, not all; method: immunoSEQ multiplex PCR. The sample lists fewer than 200,000 clones; roughly 80% were seen once. The sample was peripheral blood. These receptors all come from a woman aged 80 or over with acute or convalescent COVID-19.

The chain couples TRBV27 to TRBJ2-5, with D possibly TRBD2 on 6 matching bases. The CDR3 has 14 residues. Between the trimmed V and J ends, which lost 5 bases and 1 base, there was a span of 11 bases. Germline-derived CDR1 and CDR2 are MNHEY and SMNVEV (reference sequence). The CDR3 nucleotides read TGTGCCAGCAGTCGCCCGGGACTCCAAGAGACCCAGTACTTC. Residues: CASSRPGLQETQYF.

The J gene is TRBJ2-1, the V gene TRBV18; the match to TRBD2 covers 12 bases. Germline lookup yields CDR1 KGHSH and CDR2 LQKENI. V dropped 2 bases and J dropped 8; count of bases not matched to a gene: 7. This CDR3 is built from 16 residues. CDR3 sequence reads: CASSPYGLAGSHEQFF. The CDR3 DNA reads as TGTGCCAGCTCACCATATGGACTAGCGGGAAGTCATGAGCAGTTCTTC.

The V gene is TRBV11-2, the J gene TRBJ2-1, with 7 bases matching TRBD2. Germline V gives CDR1 SGHAT, CDR2 FQNNGV. V shed 6 bases and J 0 bases; nucleotides not matched to a gene: 5. The CDR3 spans 15 residues. CDR3 nucleotide sequence: TGTGCCAGCAGTTCTAGCGGAAGCTCCTACAATGAGCAGTTCTTC. Residues: CASSSSGSSYNEQFF. Using reference TRBV11-2 and TRBJ2-1 for the parts outside the CDR3, the full variable domain is EAGVAQSPRYKIIEKRQSVAFWCNPISGHATLYWYQQILGQGPKLLIQFQNNGVVDDSQLPKDRFSAERLKGVDSTLKIQPAKLEDSAVYLCASSSSGSSYNEQFFGPGTRLTVL.

This clone is a singleton in its sample. The V gene is TRBV7-9, the J gene TRBJ2-7, with 16 nucleotides matching TRBD2. CDR1 SEHNR and CDR2 FQNEAQ come from the germline V gene (reference sequence). The length of the CDR3 is 18 residues. The V gene end was trimmed by 5 bases and the J gene end by 2 bases; junction bases not matched to a gene: 9. The CDR3 bases are TGTGCCAGCAGCCAGGGACTAGCGGGAGGGCAGGAAACCTACGAGCAGTACTTC. Encoded protein: CASSQGLAGGQETYEQYF.

In its sample, this clone was seen a few times. V gene TRBV11-1 combines with J gene TRBJ1-1, with D unclear. CDR3 length equals 13 residues. The V end lost 5 bases, the J end lost 7 bases, and 14 bases lay between the germline ends. Per the germline V gene, CDR1 is SGHAT and CDR2 is FQDESV (reference sequence). CDR3 DNA sequence: TGTGCCAGCAGCCCGGGTTACGGAATTGAAGCTTTCTTT. Translated, it gives CASSPGYGIEAFF.

The chain joins TRBV30 to TRBJ1-1; D remains ambiguous. The CDR3 loop spans 13 amino acids. Germline V gene sequence: CDR1 GTSNPN, CDR2 SVGIG (reference sequence). V lost 2 bases and J lost 1, with 8 bases in between. The CDR3 sequence is CAWSSQENTEAFF. DNA for the CDR3: TGTGCCTGGAGTTCCCAGGAGAACACTGAAGCTTTCTTT.

V usage is TRBV5-1 and J usage is TRBJ2-7, with 9 positions matching TRBD1. There are 14 residues in the CDR3. After removal of 4 bases from V and 5 bases from J, the junction contained 7 bases not matched to a gene. Looked up from germline, CDR1 is SGHRS and CDR2 is YFSETQ. The CDR3 sequence: CASSPGTGNHEQYF. The CDR3 DNA reads TGCGCCAGCAGCCCCGGGACAGGGAACCACGAGCAGTACTTC.

J is TRBJ2-7 and V is TRBV6-6; 14 bases align to TRBD2. Germline V CDR1 and CDR2: MNHNY, SVGAGI (reference sequence). This CDR3 is built from 16 residues. Trimming at V came to 5 bases and at J to 6 bases, leaving 9 bases not matched to a gene. For the CDR3, the DNA is TGTGCCAGCAGTGGCCCCGGGACTAGCGGGAGAATCGAGCAGTACTTC. Amino acids: CASSGPGTSGRIEQYF.

The chain couples TRBV19 to TRBJ1-1; 10 bases match TRBD1. Losses at the gene ends were 6 bases for V and 7 bases for J; bases not matched to a gene: 8. Germline-derived CDR1 and CDR2 are LNHDA and SQIVND (reference sequence). The CDR3 spans 14 residues. The CDR3 nucleotides are TGTGCCAGTAGGGACGGACAGGGGGAGGGTGAAGCTTTCTTT. Translated: CASRDGQGEGEAFF.

The genes are TRBV30 and TRBJ1-4, with 8 nucleotides matching TRBD1. The CDR3 loop spans 14 amino acids. From germline, CDR1 is GTSNPN and CDR2 SVGIG (reference sequence). With V trimmed by 4 bases and J by 2 bases, 3 bases remained unmatched. CDR3 coding DNA: TGTGCCTGGACCCGACAGGGGACTAATGAAAAACTGTTTTTT. It specifies CAWTRQGTNEKLFF.

The chain links TRBV6-5 to TRBJ1-3; a possible D gene is TRBD1 (5 bases). This CDR3 is built from 15 residues. Trimming took 6 bases from V and 1 from J, leaving 13 bases between them. Germline V lookup: CDR1 MNHEY, CDR2 SVGAGI. The CDR3 protein is CASRGVGTSGNTIYF. CDR3 nucleotide sequence: TGTGCCAGCAGAGGGGTAGGGACTTCTGGAAACACCATATATTTT.

The rearrangement joins TRBV7-2 to TRBJ1-2; D is perhaps TRBD1 (6 bases). The CDR3 is made up of 15 amino acids. Germline values: CDR1 SGHTA, CDR2 FQGNSA. V was cut by 5 bases and J by 4 bases, with 17 bases left in between. CDR3 sequence (DNA): TGTGCCAGCAGCCCGACTCGGACAGCCGGCTATGGCTACACCTTC. It translates to CASSPTRTAGYGYTF.

The chain joins TRBV18 to TRBJ1-5, with TRBD1 identical over 9 bases. The junction had 5 bases not matched to a gene; V was cut back by 4 bases and J by 1 base. Germline CDR1 and CDR2: KGHSH and LQKENI. This CDR3 region has 16 residues. Here the CDR3 reads CASSLTGGKSNQPQHF. The CDR3 coding sequence is TGTGCCAGCTCACTGACAGGGGGAAAAAGCAATCAGCCCCAGCATTTT.

V usage is TRBV10-3 and J usage is TRBJ1-1; 7 nucleotides line up with TRBD1. The trim removed 2 bases at V and 0 bases at J, leaving 6 bases unmatched. Germline values: CDR1 ENHRY, CDR2 SYGVKD. The CDR3 covers 16 residues. The CDR3 DNA reads TGTGCCATCAGTGAGACCGGGACAGATATGAACACTGAAGCTTTCTTT. This gives the protein CAISETGTDMNTEAFF.